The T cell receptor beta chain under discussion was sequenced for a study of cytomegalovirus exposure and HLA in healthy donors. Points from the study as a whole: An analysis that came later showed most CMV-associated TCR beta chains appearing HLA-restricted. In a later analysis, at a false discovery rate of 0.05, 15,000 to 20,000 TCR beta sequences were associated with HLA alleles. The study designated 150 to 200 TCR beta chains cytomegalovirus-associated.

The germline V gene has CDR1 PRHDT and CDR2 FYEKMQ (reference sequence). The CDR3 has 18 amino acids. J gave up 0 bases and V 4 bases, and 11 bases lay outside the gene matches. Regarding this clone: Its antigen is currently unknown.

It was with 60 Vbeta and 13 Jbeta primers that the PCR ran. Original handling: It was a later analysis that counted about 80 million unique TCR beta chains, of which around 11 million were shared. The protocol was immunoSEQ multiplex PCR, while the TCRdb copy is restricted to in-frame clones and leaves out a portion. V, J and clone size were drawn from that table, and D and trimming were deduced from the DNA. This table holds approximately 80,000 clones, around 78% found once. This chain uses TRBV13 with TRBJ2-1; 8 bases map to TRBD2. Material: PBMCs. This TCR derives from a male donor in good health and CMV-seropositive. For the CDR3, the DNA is TGTGCCAGCAGCTCCGGACTAACTAGCGGACCCTCCTACAATGAGCAGTTCTTC. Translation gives CASSSGLTSGPSYNEQFF. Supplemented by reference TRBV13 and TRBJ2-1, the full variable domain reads AAGVIQSPRHLIKEKRETATLKCYPIPRHDTVYWYQQGPGQDPQFLISFYEKMQSDKGSIPDRFSAQQFSDYHSELNMSSLELGDSALYFCASSSGLTSGPSYNEQFFGPGTRLTVL.